A single sample gave rise to the 20 T cell receptor beta chains below, sequenced in a study of T cell repertoires in cytomegalovirus infection. No antigen has been assigned to these receptors. TCRdb fed the reads into MiXCR, producing one record per CDR3 protein. The sample yields approximately 1,000,000 distinct CDR3 sequences, less than 35% seen once. The input for sequencing was cultured CD8+ T cells from PBMCs, taken from culture after CMV antigen stimulation. The receptors were gathered from a human donor in good health (CMV status not recorded). Some clones in this sample may be carry-over from other donors' samples.

This clonotype was seen a few times. V is TRBV5-4 and J is TRBJ2-1; 8 nucleotides align to TRBD2. V was clipped by 4 bases and J by 6 bases; unmatched bases: 9. The CDR3 totals 15 residues. The germline V gene has CDR1 SGHNT and CDR2 YYREEE (reference sequence). Here the CDR3 reads CASSPFGGGPNEQFF. In DNA form, the CDR3 reads TGTGCCAGCAGCCCGTTCGGCGGGGGGCCCAATGAGCAGTTCTTC.

This clonotype came up many times. This chain's CDR3 is CASSSRAAAQETQYF. DNA of the CDR3: TGTGCCAGCAGCTCCAGAGCCGCGGCCCAAGAGACCCAGTACTTC. The chain employs TRBV7-6 and TRBJ2-5, with D unclear. The V end was cut by 4 bases, the J end by 1 base, with 13 bases between. The CDR3 length is 15 residues. Germline V gives CDR1 SGHVS, CDR2 FNYEAQ. The full variable domain, rest sourced from reference TRBV7-6 and TRBJ2-5, is GAGVSQSPRYKVTKRGQDVALRCDPISGHVSLYWYRQALGQGPEFLTYFNYEAQQDKSGLPNDRFSAERPEGSISTLTIQRTEQRDSAMYRCASSSRAAAQETQYFGPGTRLLVL.

The genes are TRBV28 and TRBJ2-7; D may be TRBD1 (5 bases). CDR3 size: 15 residues. Trimming took off 6 bases at V and 3 bases at J, with 18 bases between the two ends. Germline V lookup: CDR1 MDHEN, CDR2 SYDVKM. The CDR3 here is CASRQGSGPLYEQYV. The CDR3 coding sequence is TGTGCCAGCAGGCAGGGATCTGGGCCCCTCTACGAGCAGTACGTC.

J is TRBJ1-2 and V is TRBV15; 7 bases fit TRBD1. V lost 5 bases, J lost 6 bases, and 3 bases stayed unmatched. Germline V CDR1 and CDR2: LNHNV, YYDKDF (reference sequence). The CDR3 runs 12 residues. The CDR3 DNA reads TGTGCCACCAGCGAGGACAGGCATGGCTACACCTTC. It yields the protein CATSEDRHGYTF.

This clonotype was observed many times. This chain connects TRBV7-6 to TRBJ2-5; 12 bases line up with TRBD2. With V trimmed by 5 bases and J by 2 bases, 6 bases remained unmatched. CDR1 and CDR2 (germline): SGHVS, FNYEAQ. This CDR3 is built from 16 residues. Here the CDR3 reads CASSPRTSGVQETQYF. For the CDR3, the DNA is TGTGCCAGCAGCCCGAGGACTAGCGGGGTACAAGAGACCCAGTACTTC.

The chain carries TRBV29-1 and TRBJ2-1; 10 bases agree with TRBD2. The germline V gene encodes CDR1 SQVTM and CDR2 ANQGSEA. The trim removed 1 base at V and 3 bases at J, leaving 3 bases unmatched. The CDR3 contains 15 residues. The CDR3 DNA follows: TGCAGCGTTGAAGGGAAGCGGGGGGGCTACAATGAGCAGTTCTTC. It is translated as CSVEGKRGGYNEQFF.

This clonotype was found many times. V gene TRBV12-3 or TRBV12-4 combines with J gene TRBJ1-1, with D tentatively TRBD1 (6 bases). Trimming pared 6 bases from V and 1 base from J, leaving 24 bases between. The CDR3 consists of 18 residues. The CDR3 is CASSAKFKEGHPNTEAFF. Written as DNA, the CDR3 is TGTGCCAGCAGCGCCAAGTTTAAAGAGGGACACCCGAACACTGAAGCTTTCTTT.

The chain employs TRBV7-6 and TRBJ1-5; D not resolved. Trimming removed 1 base at V and 0 bases at J, with 10 bases between. Germline V gene data show CDR1 as SGHVS and CDR2 as FNYEAQ. CDR3 length: 16 amino acids. CDR3 loop: CASSLEGGFSNQPQHF. The CDR3 nucleotides read TGTGCCAGCAGCTTAGAAGGAGGATTTAGCAATCAGCCCCAGCATTTT.

There are a few counts of this clonotype. This chain connects TRBV20-1 to TRBJ2-5, with TRBD2 matching over 7 bases. V shed 0 bases and J 5 bases; nucleotides not matched to a gene: 6. The CDR3 length is 14 residues. From germline, CDR1 is DFQATT and CDR2 SNEGSKA (reference sequence). The CDR3 nucleotides are TGCAGTGCTAGAGACCGGGGGGTGGGGGAGACCCAGTACTTC. This codes for CSARDRGVGETQYF.

This clonotype has just a few counts. The rearrangement links TRBV4-3 to TRBJ1-1; D call uncertain. The ends were cut back, 1 base at V and 4 bases at J, with 13 bases in the middle. This CDR3 is 15 amino acids long. Germline V CDR1 and CDR2: LGHNA, YSLEER. The CDR3 bases are TGCGCCAGCAGCCAAGGAAGGACTAAACTCACTGAAGCTTTCTTT. This translates into CASSQGRTKLTEAFF.

The chain recombines TRBV4-1 with TRBJ1-1; 7 bases map to TRBD1. Germline V gene data show CDR1 as MGHRA and CDR2 as YSYEKL. CDR3 length: 17 residues. Trimming removed 0 bases from V and 1 base from J; junction bases left unmatched: 8. The CDR3 bases are TGCGCCAGCAGCCAAGATTCAAACAGGGGCCGGAACACTGAAGCTTTCTTT. Translated, it gives CASSQDSNRGRNTEAFF.

There are many counts of this clonotype. CDR3 sequence: CASSPWGTEAFF. The DNA for the CDR3 is TGTGCCAGCAGCCCGTGGGGAACTGAAGCTTTCTTT. The V gene is TRBV7-6, the J gene TRBJ1-1; D is unresolved. The CDR3 sequence is 12 residues long. CDR1 and CDR2 from the germline V gene are SGHVS and FNYEAQ. V gave up 5 bases and J gave up 5 bases, with 9 bases separating them.

The rearrangement uses TRBV7-6 and TRBJ2-4; D is tentatively TRBD1 or TRBD2 (6 bases each). The CDR3 totals 14 residues. Trimming removed 4 bases at V and 6 bases at J, with 13 bases between. The germline gives CDR1 SGHVS, CDR2 FNYEAQ. This chain's CDR3 is CASSSGHGGNIQYF. Here the CDR3 DNA reads TGTGCCAGCAGCTCGGGACACGGGGGAAACATTCAGTACTTC.

This clonotype was seen more than once but under ten times. The gene calls are TRBV27 and TRBJ1-2; D is possibly TRBD1 (5 bases). The V end lost 5 bases, the J end lost 8 bases, and 18 bases lay between the germline ends. Per the germline V gene, CDR1 is MNHEY and CDR2 is SMNVEV (reference sequence). The CDR3 contains 14 residues. The CDR3 reads CASSTGTGIRGYTF. The CDR3, as DNA: TGTGCCAGCAGTACCGGGACTGGGATCAGAGGCTACACCTTC.

This clonotype was counted many times. This chain joins TRBV7-6 and TRBJ2-6; D call uncertain. Germline values: CDR1 SGHVS, CDR2 FNYEAQ. The V end was cut by 2 bases, the J end by 0 bases, with 5 bases between. There are 15 residues in the CDR3. CDR3 residues: CASSLILSGANVLTF. The CDR3 nucleotides read TGTGCCAGCAGCTTAATCCTCTCTGGGGCCAACGTCCTGACTTTC.

There are many counts of this clonotype. The V gene is TRBV7-9, the J gene TRBJ2-7; 11 positions agree with TRBD1. The J segment lost 5 bases and the V segment lost 2 bases, leaving 5 bases of the junction unmatched. The CDR3 loop spans 15 amino acids. Germline V gene data show CDR1 as SEHNR and CDR2 as FQNEAQ (reference sequence). The DNA for the CDR3 is TGTGCCAGCAGCTTACCCGGGACAGGGGGGCACGAGCAGTACTTC. This encodes CASSLPGTGGHEQYF.

This clonotype has only a few counts. The junction and the germline gene differ at one end; a read error may be behind it. V gene TRBV7-3 combines with J gene TRBJ2-5, with no clear D. The CDR3 has 14 amino acids. Germline CDR1 and CDR2: SGHTA and FQGTGA. The CDR3: CTSSPWHSQETQYF. CDR3 coding DNA: TGTACCAGCAGCCCCTGGCACAGCCAAGAGACCCAGTACTTC.

The gene calls are TRBV12-3 or TRBV12-4 and TRBJ2-7, with D hard to call. V lost 8 bases to trimming and J lost 7 bases, with 15 bases between them. This CDR3 comprises 12 residues. The CDR3 sequence: CASDYGNGEQYF. The CDR3 coding sequence is TGTGCCAGCGATTACGGAAACGGGGAGCAGTACTTC.

This clonotype was observed a handful of times. This sequence joins TRBV19 and TRBJ2-7, with 7 bases matching TRBD2. CDR1 and CDR2 from the germline V gene are LNHDA and SQIVND (reference sequence). The CDR3 runs to 13 residues. Trimming took 4 bases from V and 6 from J; bases not matched to a gene: 6. In DNA form, the CDR3 reads TGTGCCAGTAGTAAGCCGGGCGGGAGCGAGCAGTACGTC. Translated: CASSKPGGSEQYV.

Only one count was recorded for this clonotype. The chain carries TRBV18 and TRBJ1-1; 8 nucleotides align to TRBD1. Per the germline V gene, CDR1 is KGHSH and CDR2 is LQKENI. This CDR3 has 18 residues. V dropped 3 bases and J dropped 1; count of bases not matched to a gene: 13. CDR3 loop: CASSPSGGVVAENTEAFF. The CDR3 DNA follows: TGTGCCAGCTCACCGTCAGGGGGCGTTGTGGCCGAGAACACTGAAGCTTTCTTT.